Sequencing of this T cell receptor (beta chain) was carried out in a study of blood T cell repertoires in COVID-19. This CDR3 is 11 amino acids long. Between the trimmed V and J ends, which lost 3 bases and 8 bases, there was a span of 5 bases. Germline assignment: CDR1 MNHEY and CDR2 SMNVEV (reference sequence). Here immunoSEQ multiplex PCR was the method, and the copy in TCRdb shows in-frame clones only, minus some. The sample holds about 180,000 clones, 80% to 90% seen once. Sequenced sample: peripheral blood. The genes are TRBV27 and TRBJ2-1; the D is unclear. This sequence was found in a young man who had recovered from COVID-19. Here the CDR3 reads CASSFLDEQFF. As DNA, the CDR3 is TGTGCCAGCAGTTTCTTAGATGAGCAGTTCTTC.